This TCR beta chain was captured in a study of control samples from healthy donors and cancer patients. Only in-frame clones appear in the TCRdb table, and some are missing; sequencing was by immunoSEQ multiplex PCR. The top ten hold under 40% of the sample, which has 90,000 or so clones, roughly 84% seen once. This CDR3 has 15 amino acids. The trim removed 5 bases at V and 1 base at J, leaving 7 bases unmatched. Germline assignment: CDR1 SGHTA and CDR2 FQGNSA. The receptor's source is a man between 65 and 85 years old with lung cancer. Source material: PBMCs. This sequence joins TRBV7-2 and TRBJ1-1, with 7 nucleotides matching TRBD1. The CDR3 sequence is CASSATGTANTEAFF. The CDR3 nucleotides are TGTGCCAGCAGCGCTACCGGGACAGCGAACACTGAAGCTTTCTTT.